These 21 T cell receptor beta chains were all obtained from the same sample, sequenced in a study of identical twins. A single record per CDR3 protein comes from TCRdb applying MiXCR to the 5' RACE reads. Of about 790,000 distinct CDR3 sequences detected, 15% to 20% appear once; the ten largest clones hold around 13%. In addition, the sample was reused for a study of T cells expressing NK-cell markers.

The sequencing sample was made of PBMCs. The receptors stem from a young woman in good health.

Notes on this clonotype: The conserved phenylalanine or tryptophan normally closing the CDR3 is absent here, so this likely arose from a read error. The chain links TRBV4-3 to TRBJ2-3; TRBD1 matches at 8 bases. The germline V gene encodes CDR1 LGHNA and CDR2 YSLEER. Trimming took 4 bases from V and 0 from J; bases not matched to a gene: 12. There are 18 residues in the CDR3. CDR3 loop: CASSPRPPGQESTDTQYS. The CDR3 bases are TGCGCCAGCAGCCCGCGGCCGCCGGGACAGGAGAGCACAGATACGCAGTATTCT.

The chain couples TRBV5-1 to TRBJ2-1, with a tentative D call TRBD2 (6 bases). The CDR3 spans 15 residues. Germline V gives CDR1 SGHRS, CDR2 YFSETQ. V was pared by 1 base and J by 5 bases, with 13 bases between. The CDR3 DNA follows: TGCGCCAGCAGCTTGTCCGGGACTCCGAACAATGAGCAGTTCTTC. Protein product: CASSLSGTPNNEQFF. Full variable domain (missing parts from reference TRBV5-1 and TRBJ2-1): KAGVTQTPRYLIKTRGQQVTLSCSPISGHRSVSWYQQTPGQGLQFLFEYFSETQRNKGNFPGRFSGRQFSNSRSEMNVSTLELGDSALYLCASSLSGTPNNEQFFGPGTRLTVL.

The V gene is TRBV9, the J gene TRBJ2-2; D is perhaps TRBD1 (5 bases). V lost 9 bases and J 5 bases, leaving 20 bases between the germline ends. Germline V lookup: CDR1 SGDLS, CDR2 YYNGEE. The CDR3 is 15 amino acids. The CDR3 loop is CATTIGSGLTGELFF. DNA for the CDR3: TGTGCCACGACAATCGGGTCAGGGTTAACCGGGGAGCTGTTTTTT.

The chain combines TRBV12-3 or TRBV12-4 with TRBJ2-7; D gene unclear. V lost 1 base, J lost 7 bases, and 11 bases lay in between. The CDR3 extends over 13 amino acids. CDR3 DNA: TGTGCCAGCAGTTTAGGGGGTAAAGAGGAGCAGTACTTC. Translation gives CASSLGGKEEQYF.

A word on this clonotype: Germline is not matched at one junction end, which may reflect a read error. The V gene is TRBV12-3 or TRBV12-4, the J gene TRBJ2-1; 10 nucleotides agree with TRBD1. There are 11 residues in the CDR3. The CDR3 nucleotides read TGTGCCAGCAGTCTTCTAGGGACAGGGGTCTTC. It translates to CASSLLGTGVF.

As to this clonotype: This may arise from a read error, as a much more abundant clone is one base away. The gene calls are TRBV7-9 and TRBJ2-3; either TRBD1 or TRBD2 may fit D (5 bases each). Germline V gene lookup returns CDR1 SEHNR and CDR2 FQNEAQ (reference sequence). The length of the CDR3 is 10 residues. Between the trimmed V and J ends, which lost 8 bases and 6 bases, there was a span of 6 bases. CDR3 loop: CASEGDTQYF. The CDR3 DNA sequence: TGTGCCAGCGAGGGGGATACGCAGTATTTT.

The CDR3 reads CASSLEKSFF. CDR3 nucleotides: TGTGCCAGCAGTTTAGAAAAGAGTTTCTTT. The chain is built from TRBV12-3 or TRBV12-4 and TRBJ1-1, with D hard to call. V gave up 1 base and J gave up 13 bases, with 7 bases separating them. This CDR3 is 10 amino acids long.

V gene TRBV20-1 combines with J gene TRBJ2-7, with 8 bases that match TRBD2. J was trimmed by 6 bases and V by 6 bases; bases with no gene match: 10. Per germline, CDR1 DFQATT and CDR2 SNEGSKA (reference sequence). The CDR3 is 13 residues long. The CDR3 spells CSASGLETLEQYF. The CDR3 DNA is TGCAGTGCCTCGGGACTAGAAACCCTCGAGCAGTACTTC.

The sample holds a few counts of this clonotype. The chain joins TRBV5-1 to TRBJ2-1; 12 bases are a match to TRBD2. Germline-derived CDR1 and CDR2 are SGHRS and YFSETQ. The CDR3 covers 16 residues. J was trimmed by 3 bases and V by 4 bases; bases with no gene match: 5. CDR3 nucleotide sequence: TGCGCCAGCAGCAACCGGACTAGCGGGATCTACAATGAGCAGTTCTTC. Translated: CASSNRTSGIYNEQFF.

The table lists this clonotype with a few counts. The CDR3 protein is CASSPDRLSGYTF. The CDR3 DNA sequence: TGTGCCAGCAGTCCAGACAGGTTAAGTGGCTACACCTTC. The chain couples TRBV12-3 or TRBV12-4 to TRBJ1-2, with a possible D match to TRBD1 (6 bases). This CDR3 comprises 13 residues. Deletions cut 5 bases from V and 7 bases from J, with 14 bases between.

This clonotype was counted ten times or more. V and J are TRBV6-5 and TRBJ2-1, with TRBD2 as a possible D gene (7 bases). The ends were cut back, 2 bases at V and 3 bases at J, with 11 bases in the middle. Looked up from germline, CDR1 is MNHEY and CDR2 is SVGAGI. The CDR3 runs to 15 residues. Here the CDR3 DNA reads TGTGCCAGCAGTTACGGGGGCGGGAGCTACAATGAGCAGTTCTTC. This codes for CASSYGGGSYNEQFF.

The chain joins TRBV5-1 to TRBJ2-5; D call uncertain. The CDR3 is 13 residues long. Trimming took 3 bases from V and 5 from J, leaving 11 bases between them. CDR1 is SGHRS and CDR2 is YFSETQ in the germline V gene. The CDR3 reads CASSSQQGETQYF. Here the CDR3 DNA reads TGCGCCAGCAGCTCCCAGCAAGGGGAGACCCAGTACTTC. Combining the CDR3 with reference TRBV5-1 and TRBJ2-5 gives the whole variable domain KAGVTQTPRYLIKTRGQQVTLSCSPISGHRSVSWYQQTPGQGLQFLFEYFSETQRNKGNFPGRFSGRQFSNSRSEMNVSTLELGDSALYLCASSSQQGETQYFGPGTRLLVL.

The sample holds a few counts of this clonotype. The chain couples TRBV29-1 to TRBJ2-5; 14 nucleotides line up with TRBD2. The CDR3 runs 15 residues. Losses at the gene ends were 3 bases for V and 5 bases for J; bases not matched to a gene: 5. Germline V gene lookup returns CDR1 SQVTM and CDR2 ANQGSEA. CDR3 residues: CSVDPGTSGSETQYF. The CDR3 region has the DNA TGCAGCGTTGACCCAGGGACTAGCGGGAGTGAGACCCAGTACTTC. The whole variable domain, remainder taken from reference TRBV29-1 and TRBJ2-5, is SAVISQKPSRDICQRGTSLTIQCQVDSQVTMMFWYRQQPGQSLTLIATANQGSEATYESGFVIDKFPISRPNLTFSTLTVSNMSPEDSSIYLCSVDPGTSGSETQYFGPGTRLLVL.

The rearrangement links TRBV20-1 to TRBJ2-3; perhaps D is TRBD1 or TRBD2 (5 bases each). CDR3 length: 12 residues. CDR1 is DFQATT, CDR2 SNEGSKA, per germline (reference sequence). CDR3 loop: CTVEGTTDTQYF. Written as DNA, the CDR3 is TGCACCGTCGAGGGGACCACAGATACGCAGTATTTT.

V gene TRBV20-1 combines with J gene TRBJ2-5; D is undetermined. Germline V CDR1 and CDR2: DFQATT, SNEGSKA (reference sequence). The CDR3 covers 15 residues. V lost 0 bases and J lost 2, with 13 bases in between. The chain's CDR3 is CSARDSRRLQETQYF. In DNA form, the CDR3 reads TGCAGTGCTAGAGATTCACGGCGGCTACAAGAGACCCAGTACTTC.

The genes are TRBV27 and TRBJ1-2; D gene ambiguous. CDR3 size: 13 residues. Germline CDR1 and CDR2: MNHEY and SMNVEV (reference sequence). V shed 3 bases and J shed 8 bases, with 13 bases lying between them. The CDR3: CASSFRPAGGYTF. CDR3 nucleotides: TGTGCCAGCAGTTTTCGGCCCGCTGGGGGCTACACCTTC.

This clonotype has only a few counts. V usage is TRBV7-2 and J usage is TRBJ2-1, with D perhaps TRBD1 (6 bases). Germline-derived CDR1 and CDR2 are SGHTA and FQGNSA. V gave up 1 base and J gave up 4 bases, with 8 bases separating them. There are 14 residues in the CDR3. As DNA, the CDR3 is TGTGCCAGCAGCTTAGTTGACAGGTACAATGAGCAGTTCTTC. This translates into CASSLVDRYNEQFF.

This clonotype was counted ten times or more. J is TRBJ1-2 and V is TRBV4-3; no firm D call. CDR1 and CDR2 from the germline V gene are LGHNA and YSLEER. Between the trimmed V and J ends, which lost 0 bases and 7 bases, there was a span of 12 bases. The CDR3 is 14 residues long. The CDR3 here is CASSQEPGRGGYTF. DNA of the CDR3: TGCGCCAGCAGCCAAGAGCCCGGTCGGGGTGGCTACACCTTC.

Only a few counts were recorded for this clonotype. The CDR3 spells CASSPGTGRDIQYF. The CDR3 DNA follows: TGTGCCAGCAGCCCAGGGACAGGGAGGGACATTCAGTACTTC. V and J are TRBV7-6 and TRBJ2-4, with TRBD1 identical over 9 bases. The germline CDR1 and CDR2 sequences are SGHVS and FNYEAQ. The CDR3 contains 14 residues. V trimming: 5 bases; J trimming: 8 bases; junction bases outside the gene matches: 7.

The V and J genes are TRBV29-1 and TRBJ2-1; 14 nucleotides agree with TRBD2. Germline V gene lookup returns CDR1 SQVTM and CDR2 ANQGSEA. Trimming at V came to 6 bases and at J to 8 bases, leaving 9 bases not matched to a gene. CDR3 size: 15 residues. This CDR3 is CSVTGTSGSIDEQFF. The CDR3 DNA follows: TGCAGCGTGACCGGGACTAGCGGGAGTATCGATGAGCAGTTCTTC.

This clonotype has just a few counts. The rearrangement joins TRBV20-1 to TRBJ2-5, with 7 bases fitting TRBD2. With V trimmed by 3 bases and J by 3 bases, 1 base remained unmatched. The CDR3 totals 12 residues. Germline V gives CDR1 DFQATT, CDR2 SNEGSKA (reference sequence). Here the CDR3 DNA reads TGCAGTGCTAGGAGCGGGGAAGAGACCCAGTACTTC. Translated, it gives CSARSGEETQYF.